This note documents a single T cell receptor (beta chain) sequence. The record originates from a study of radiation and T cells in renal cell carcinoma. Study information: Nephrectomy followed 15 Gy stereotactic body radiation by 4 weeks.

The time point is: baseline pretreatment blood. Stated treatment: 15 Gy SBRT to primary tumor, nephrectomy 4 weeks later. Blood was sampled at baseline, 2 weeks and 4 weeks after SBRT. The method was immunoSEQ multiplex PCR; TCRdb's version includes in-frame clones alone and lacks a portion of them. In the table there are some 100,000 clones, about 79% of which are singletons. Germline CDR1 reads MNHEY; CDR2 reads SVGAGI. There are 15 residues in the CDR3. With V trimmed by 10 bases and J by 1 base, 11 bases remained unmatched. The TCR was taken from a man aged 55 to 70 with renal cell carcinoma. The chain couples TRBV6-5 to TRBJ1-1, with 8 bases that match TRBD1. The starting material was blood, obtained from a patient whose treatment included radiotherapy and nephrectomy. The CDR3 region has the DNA TGTGCCATCTCCCGTGCCGGGACAGGGAACACTGAAGCTTTCTTT. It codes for CAISRAGTGNTEAFF.